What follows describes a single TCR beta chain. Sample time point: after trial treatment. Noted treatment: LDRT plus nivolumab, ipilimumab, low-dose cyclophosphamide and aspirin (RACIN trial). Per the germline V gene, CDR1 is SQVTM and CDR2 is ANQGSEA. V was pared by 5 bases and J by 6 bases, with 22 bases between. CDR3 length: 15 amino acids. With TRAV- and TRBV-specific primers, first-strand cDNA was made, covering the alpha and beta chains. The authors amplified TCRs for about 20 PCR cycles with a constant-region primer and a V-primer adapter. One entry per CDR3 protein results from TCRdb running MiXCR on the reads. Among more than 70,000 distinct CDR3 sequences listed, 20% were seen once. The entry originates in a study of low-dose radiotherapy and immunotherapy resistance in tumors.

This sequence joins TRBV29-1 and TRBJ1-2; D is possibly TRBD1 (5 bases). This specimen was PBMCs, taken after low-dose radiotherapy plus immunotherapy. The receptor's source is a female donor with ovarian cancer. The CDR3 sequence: CSVPLEGRSVDGYTF. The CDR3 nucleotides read TGCAGCGTTCCCTTAGAGGGGCGAAGTGTGGATGGCTACACCTTC.